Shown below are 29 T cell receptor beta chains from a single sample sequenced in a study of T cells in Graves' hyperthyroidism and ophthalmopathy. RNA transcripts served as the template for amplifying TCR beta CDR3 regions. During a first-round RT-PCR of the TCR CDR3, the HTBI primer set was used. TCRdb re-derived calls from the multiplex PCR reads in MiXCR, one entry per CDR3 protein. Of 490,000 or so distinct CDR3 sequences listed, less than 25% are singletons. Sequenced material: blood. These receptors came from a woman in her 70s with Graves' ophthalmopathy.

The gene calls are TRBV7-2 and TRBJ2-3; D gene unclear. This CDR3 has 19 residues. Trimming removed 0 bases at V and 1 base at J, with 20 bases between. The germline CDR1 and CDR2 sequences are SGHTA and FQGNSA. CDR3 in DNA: TGTGCCAGCAGCTTAGCCCCCCTTGGAAGGGCGGCGCGCACAGATACGCAGTATTTT. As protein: CASSLAPLGRAARTDTQYF.

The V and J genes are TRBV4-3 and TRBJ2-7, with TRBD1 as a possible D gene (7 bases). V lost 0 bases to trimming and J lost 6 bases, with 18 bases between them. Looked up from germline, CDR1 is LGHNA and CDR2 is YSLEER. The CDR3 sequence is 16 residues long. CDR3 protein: CASSQDQGGGRREQYF. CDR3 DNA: TGCGCCAGCAGCCAAGATCAGGGGGGAGGAAGGCGCGAGCAGTACTTC.

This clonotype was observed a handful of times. The CDR3 reads CSASSGGELFF. CDR3 nucleotide sequence: TGCAGTGCTTCTAGCGGCGGGGAGCTGTTTTTT. The chain combines TRBV20-1 with TRBJ2-2; 7 positions match TRBD2. This CDR3 spans 11 amino acids. Germline CDR1 and CDR2: DFQATT and SNEGSKA (reference sequence). J lost 7 bases, V lost 5 bases, and 1 base had no gene match.

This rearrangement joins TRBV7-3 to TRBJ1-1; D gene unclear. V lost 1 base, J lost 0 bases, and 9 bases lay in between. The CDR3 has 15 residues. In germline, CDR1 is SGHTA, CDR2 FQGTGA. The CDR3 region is CASSLIARLNTEAFF. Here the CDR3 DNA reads TGTGCCAGCAGCTTAATAGCTAGGCTGAACACTGAAGCTTTCTTT. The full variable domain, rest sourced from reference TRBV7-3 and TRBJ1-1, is GAGVSQTPSNKVTEKGKYVELRCDPISGHTALYWYRQSLGQGPEFLIYFQGTGAADDSGLPNDRFFAVRPEGSVSTLKIQRTERGDSAVYLCASSLIARLNTEAFFGQGTRLTVV.

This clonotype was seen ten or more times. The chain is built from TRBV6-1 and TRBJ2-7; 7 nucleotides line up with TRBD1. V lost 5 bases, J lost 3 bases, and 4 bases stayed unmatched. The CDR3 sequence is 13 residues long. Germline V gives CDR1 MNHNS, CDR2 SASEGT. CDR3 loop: CASSIDRDYEQYF. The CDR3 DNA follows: TGTGCCAGCAGTATCGACAGGGACTACGAGCAGTACTTC.

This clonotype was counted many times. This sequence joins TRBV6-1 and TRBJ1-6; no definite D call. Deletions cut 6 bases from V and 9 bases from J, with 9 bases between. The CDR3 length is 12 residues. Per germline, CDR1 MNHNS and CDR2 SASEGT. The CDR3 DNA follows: TGTGCCAGCAGAGGTTTTCGTTCACCCCTCCACTTT. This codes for CASRGFRSPLHF.

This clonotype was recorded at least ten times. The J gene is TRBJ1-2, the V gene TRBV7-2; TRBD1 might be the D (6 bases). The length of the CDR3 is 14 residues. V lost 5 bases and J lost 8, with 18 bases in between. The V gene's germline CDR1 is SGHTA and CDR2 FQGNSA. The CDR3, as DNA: TGTGCCAGCAGCACAAGACAGGACAATGAAGGCTACACCTTC. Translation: CASSTRQDNEGYTF.

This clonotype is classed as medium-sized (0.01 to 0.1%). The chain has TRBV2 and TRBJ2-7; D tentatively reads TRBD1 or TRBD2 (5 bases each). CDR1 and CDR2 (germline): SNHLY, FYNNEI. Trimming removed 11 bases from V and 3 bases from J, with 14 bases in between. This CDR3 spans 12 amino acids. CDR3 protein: CAQRRQGYEQYF. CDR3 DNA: TGTGCCCAGCGGCGGCAGGGCTACGAGCAGTACTTC.

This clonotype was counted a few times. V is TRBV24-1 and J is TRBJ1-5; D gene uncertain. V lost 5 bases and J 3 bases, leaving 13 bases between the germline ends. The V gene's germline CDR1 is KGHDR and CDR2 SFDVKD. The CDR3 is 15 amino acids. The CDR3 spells CATSGSGVSNQPQHF. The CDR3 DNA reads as TGTGCCACCAGTGGGTCCGGAGTTTCCAATCAGCCCCAGCATTTT.

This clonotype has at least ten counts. CDR3 region: CASSEGQYNEQFF. The CDR3 DNA reads TGCGCCAGCAGCGAGGGACAGTACAATGAGCAGTTCTTC. The chain combines TRBV5-1 with TRBJ2-1, with 7 bases aligning to TRBD1. With 4 bases clipped from V and 4 bases from J, the junction kept 2 bases outside the gene matches. Germline CDR1 is SGHRS and CDR2 is YFSETQ. The CDR3 spans 13 residues.

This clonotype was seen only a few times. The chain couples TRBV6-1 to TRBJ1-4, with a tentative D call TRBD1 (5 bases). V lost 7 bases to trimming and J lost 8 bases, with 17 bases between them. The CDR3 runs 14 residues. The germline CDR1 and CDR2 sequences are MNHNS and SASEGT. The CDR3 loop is CASKSGGVGEKLFF. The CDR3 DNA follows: TGTGCCAGCAAGTCGGGGGGAGTCGGCGAAAAACTGTTTTTT.

For the CDR3, the DNA is TGTGCCATCAATGCTAGCAATCAGCCCCAGCATTTT. Its protein is CAINASNQPQHF. The rearrangement joins TRBV10-3 to TRBJ1-5; no reliable D call. The CDR3 sequence is 12 residues long. CDR1 and CDR2 from the germline V gene are ENHRY and SYGVKD. Trimming pared 7 bases from V and 0 bases from J, leaving 4 bases between.

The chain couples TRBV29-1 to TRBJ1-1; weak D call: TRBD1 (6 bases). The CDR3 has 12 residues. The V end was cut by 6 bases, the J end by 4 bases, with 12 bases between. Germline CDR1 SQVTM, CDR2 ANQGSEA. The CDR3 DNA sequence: TGCAGCGTCGGGGGACACTTCACTGAAGCTTTCTTT. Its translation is CSVGGHFTEAFF.

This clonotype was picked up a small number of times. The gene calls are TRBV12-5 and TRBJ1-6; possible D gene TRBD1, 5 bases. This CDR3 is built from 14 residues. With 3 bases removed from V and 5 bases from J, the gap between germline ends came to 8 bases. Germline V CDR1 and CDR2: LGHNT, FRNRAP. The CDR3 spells CASGLQANNSPLHF. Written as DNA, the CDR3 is TGTGCTAGTGGTTTACAGGCGAATAATTCACCCCTCCACTTT.

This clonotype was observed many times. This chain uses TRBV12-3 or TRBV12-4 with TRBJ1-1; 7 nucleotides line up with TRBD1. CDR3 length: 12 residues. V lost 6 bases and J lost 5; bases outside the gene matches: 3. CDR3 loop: CASREGATEAFF. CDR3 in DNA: TGTGCCAGCAGGGAGGGGGCGACTGAAGCTTTCTTT.

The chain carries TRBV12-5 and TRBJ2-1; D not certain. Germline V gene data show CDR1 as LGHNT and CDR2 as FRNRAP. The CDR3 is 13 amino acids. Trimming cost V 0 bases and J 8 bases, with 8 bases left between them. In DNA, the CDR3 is TGTGCTAGTGGTTTGGTCCTGGGTCATGAGCAGTTCTTC. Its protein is CASGLVLGHEQFF. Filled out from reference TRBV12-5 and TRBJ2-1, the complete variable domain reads DARVTQTPRHKVTEMGQEVTMRCQPILGHNTVFWYRQTMMQGLELLAYFRNRAPLDDSGMPKDRFSAEMPDATLATLKIQPSEPRDSAVYFCASGLVLGHEQFFGPGTRLTVL.

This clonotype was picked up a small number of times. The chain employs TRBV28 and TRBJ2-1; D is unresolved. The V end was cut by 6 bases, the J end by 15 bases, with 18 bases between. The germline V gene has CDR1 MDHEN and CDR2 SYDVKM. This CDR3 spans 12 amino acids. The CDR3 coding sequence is TGTGCCAGCAGCCCCTCCGTGGCTAGTGGGTTCTTC. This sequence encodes CASSPSVASGFF. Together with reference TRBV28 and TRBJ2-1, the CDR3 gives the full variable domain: DVKVTQSSRYLVKRTGEKVFLECVQDMDHENMFWYRQDPGLGLRLIYFSYDVKMKEKGDIPEGYSVSREKKERFSLILESASTNQTSMYLCASSPSVASGFFGPGTRLTVL.

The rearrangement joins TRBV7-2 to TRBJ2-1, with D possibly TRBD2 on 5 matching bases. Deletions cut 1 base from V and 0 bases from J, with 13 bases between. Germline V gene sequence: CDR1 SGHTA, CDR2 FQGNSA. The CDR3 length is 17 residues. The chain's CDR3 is CASSLGSALLSYNEQFF. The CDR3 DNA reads TGTGCCAGCAGCTTAGGTAGCGCTCTACTCTCCTACAATGAGCAGTTCTTC.

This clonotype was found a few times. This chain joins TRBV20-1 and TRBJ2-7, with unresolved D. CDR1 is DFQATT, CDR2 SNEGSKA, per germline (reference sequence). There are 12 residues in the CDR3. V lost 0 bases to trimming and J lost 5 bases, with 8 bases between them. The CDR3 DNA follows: TGCAGTGCTAGAGATAGCTTGGACGAGCAGTACTTC. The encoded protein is CSARDSLDEQYF.

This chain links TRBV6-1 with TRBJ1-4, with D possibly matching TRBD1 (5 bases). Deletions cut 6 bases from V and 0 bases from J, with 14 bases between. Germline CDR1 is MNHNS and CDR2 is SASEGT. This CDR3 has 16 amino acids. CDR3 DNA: TGTGCCAGCAGCTCAAATCCGACAGCAACTAATGAAAAACTGTTTTTT. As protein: CASSSNPTATNEKLFF.

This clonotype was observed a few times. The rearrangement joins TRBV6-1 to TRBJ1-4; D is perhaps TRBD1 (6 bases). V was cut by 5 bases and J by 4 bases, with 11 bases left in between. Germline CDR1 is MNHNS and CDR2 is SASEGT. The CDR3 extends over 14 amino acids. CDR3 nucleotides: TGTGCCAGCAGTCGAGGACAGAGTAATGAAAAACTGTTTTTT. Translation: CASSRGQSNEKLFF.

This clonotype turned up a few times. The CDR3 bases are TGTGCCAGCAGCTTAATAGCGGGAGCCGCAGGAGGGGAGCTGTTTTTT. Translation: CASSLIAGAAGGELFF. The V and J genes are TRBV11-3 and TRBJ2-2, with 9 bases that match TRBD2. Germline V gene data show CDR1 as SGHNT and CDR2 as YENEEA. The CDR3 covers 16 residues. The junction had 9 bases not matched to a gene; V was cut back by 2 bases and J by 8 bases. The variable domain in full, with the rest retrieved from reference TRBV11-3 and TRBJ2-2, is EAGVVQSPRYKIIEKKQPVAFWCNPISGHNTLYWYLQNLGQGPELLIRYENEEAVDDSQLPKDRFSAERLKGVDSTLKIQPAELGDSAVYLCASSLIAGAAGGELFFGEGSRLTVL.

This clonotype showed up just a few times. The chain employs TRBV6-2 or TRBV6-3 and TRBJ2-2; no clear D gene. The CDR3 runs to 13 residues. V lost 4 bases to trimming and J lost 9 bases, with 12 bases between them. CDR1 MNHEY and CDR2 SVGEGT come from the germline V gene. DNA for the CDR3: TGTGCCAGCAGTTCCTCGACTTTACGGGAGCTGTTTTTT. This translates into CASSSSTLRELFF.

CDR3 nucleotide sequence: TGTGCCAGCAGCCAAATGAGGGGAACGTTCGGGGAGCTGTTTTTT. This translates into CASSQMRGTFGELFF. The genes are TRBV3-2 and TRBJ2-2; TRBD1 reflects the table's D call only, with no check against the DNA. TRBV3-2 is a pseudogene segment. This CDR3 is 15 amino acids long.

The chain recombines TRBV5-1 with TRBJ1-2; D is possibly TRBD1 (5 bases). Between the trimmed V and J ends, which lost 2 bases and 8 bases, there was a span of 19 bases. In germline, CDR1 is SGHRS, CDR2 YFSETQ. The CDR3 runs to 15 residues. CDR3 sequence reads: CASSLGGTQSGGYTF. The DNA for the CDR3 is TGCGCCAGCAGCTTAGGTGGGACCCAGAGTGGAGGCTACACCTTC.

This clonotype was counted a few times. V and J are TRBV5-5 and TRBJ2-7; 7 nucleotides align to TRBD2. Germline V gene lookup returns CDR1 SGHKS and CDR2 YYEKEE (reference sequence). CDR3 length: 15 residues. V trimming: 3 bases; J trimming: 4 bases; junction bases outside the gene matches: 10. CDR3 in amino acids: CASSSQGGGRYEQYF. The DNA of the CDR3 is TGTGCCAGCAGCTCCCAAGGCGGGGGTCGGTACGAGCAGTACTTC. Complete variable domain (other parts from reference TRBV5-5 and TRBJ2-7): DAGVTQSPTHLIKTRGQQVTLRCSPISGHKSVSWYQQVLGQGPQFIFQYYEKEERGRGNFPDRFSARQFPNYSSELNVNALLLGDSALYLCASSSQGGGRYEQYFGPGTRLTVT.

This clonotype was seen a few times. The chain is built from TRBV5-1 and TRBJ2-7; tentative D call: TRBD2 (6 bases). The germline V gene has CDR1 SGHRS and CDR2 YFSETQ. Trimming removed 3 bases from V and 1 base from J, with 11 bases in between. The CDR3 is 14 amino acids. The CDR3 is CASSWRGASYEQYF. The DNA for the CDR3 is TGCGCCAGCAGCTGGAGGGGAGCATCCTACGAGCAGTACTTC.

In nucleotides, the CDR3 is TGTGCCACCGGGACTAGCGGCGATCGCACAGATACGCAGTATTTT. It translates to CATGTSGDRTDTQYF. The chain links TRBV10-3 to TRBJ2-3; 11 nucleotides align to TRBD2. This CDR3 has 15 residues. The germline V gene encodes CDR1 ENHRY and CDR2 SYGVKD. J lost 1 base, V lost 10 bases, and 7 bases had no gene match.

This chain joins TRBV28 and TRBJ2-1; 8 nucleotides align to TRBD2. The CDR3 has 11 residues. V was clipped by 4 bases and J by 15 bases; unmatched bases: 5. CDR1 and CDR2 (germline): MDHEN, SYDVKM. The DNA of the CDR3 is TGTGCCAGCAGTTCTGGGACTAGGCCGTTCTTC. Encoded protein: CASSSGTRPFF.